One sample yielded the 5 T cell receptor beta chains listed below, sequenced in a study of CD8+ T cells in alopecia areata. Once RNA had been extracted, it was reverse transcribed into cDNA to act as the sequencing template. Sequencing was performed with immunoSEQ multiplex PCR; in TCRdb, only in-frame clones are kept and a portion is missing. The sample holds some 130,000 clones, approximately 49% seen once. Source: CD8+ T cells sorted from blood, taken at week 0. All receptors derive from a human donor with alopecia areata.

The gene calls are TRBV30 and TRBJ2-5, with a weak D call TRBD1 (6 bases). From germline, CDR1 is GTSNPN and CDR2 SVGIG (reference sequence). The CDR3 has 13 amino acids. The V end lost 2 bases, the J end lost 3 bases, and 10 bases lay between the germline ends. The CDR3 DNA sequence: TGTGCCTGGAGTTACTGGACAGAAGAGACCCAGTACTTC. It codes for CAWSYWTEETQYF.

The chain joins TRBV5-6 to TRBJ1-2; no reliable D call. The length of the CDR3 is 16 residues. Looked up from germline, CDR1 is SGHDT and CDR2 is YYEEEE. V gave up 3 bases and J gave up 6 bases, with 21 bases separating them. CDR3 in amino acids: CASSSVQDVLPHGYTF. CDR3 sequence (DNA): TGTGCCAGCAGCTCCGTTCAGGACGTCTTGCCCCATGGCTACACCTTC.

The J gene is TRBJ2-2, the V gene TRBV25-1, with TRBD2 as a possible D gene (6 bases). Trimming pared 5 bases from V and 0 bases from J, leaving 13 bases between. Germline lookup yields CDR1 MGHDK and CDR2 SYGVNS. This CDR3 comprises 16 residues. As DNA, the CDR3 is TGTGCCAGCAGTTCCTTGACTAGTGCGAACACCGGGGAGCTGTTTTTT. Protein sequence: CASSSLTSANTGELFF.

The J gene is TRBJ1-1, the V gene TRBV27, with 9 nucleotides matching TRBD1. The CDR3 is 14 amino acids. CDR1 and CDR2 (germline): MNHEY, SMNVEV (reference sequence). V lost 5 bases and J lost 3; bases outside the gene matches: 4. The CDR3 region is CASSTQGAHTEAFF. CDR3 sequence (DNA): TGTGCCAGCAGTACACAGGGGGCTCACACTGAAGCTTTCTTT.

The chain employs TRBV6-5 and TRBJ1-1; D gene unclear. In germline, CDR1 is MNHEY, CDR2 SVGAGI. V shed 6 bases and J shed 5 bases, with 13 bases lying between them. This CDR3 has 13 residues. The CDR3 protein is CASRVDVRTEAFF. The CDR3 nucleotides read TGTGCCAGCAGAGTGGACGTACGAACTGAAGCTTTCTTT.